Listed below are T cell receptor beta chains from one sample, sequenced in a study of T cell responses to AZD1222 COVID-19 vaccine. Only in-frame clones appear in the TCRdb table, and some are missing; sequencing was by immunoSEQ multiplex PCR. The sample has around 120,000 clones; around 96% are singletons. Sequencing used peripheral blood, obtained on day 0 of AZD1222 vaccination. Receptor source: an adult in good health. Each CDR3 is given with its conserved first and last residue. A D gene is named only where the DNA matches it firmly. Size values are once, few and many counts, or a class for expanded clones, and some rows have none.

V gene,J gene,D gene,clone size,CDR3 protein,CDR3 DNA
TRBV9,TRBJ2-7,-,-,CASSLGAVAAAYEQYF,TGTGCCAGCAGCCTCGGGGCGGTTGCGGCCGCCTACGAGCAGTACTTC
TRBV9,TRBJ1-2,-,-,CASSVGTPLYGYTF,TGTGCCAGCAGCGTAGGTACACCACTCTATGGCTACACCTTC
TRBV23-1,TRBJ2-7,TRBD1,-,CASSPGQGAYEQYF,TGCGCCAGCAGTCCGGGACAGGGGGCCTACGAGCAGTACTTC
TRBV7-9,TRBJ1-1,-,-,CASSSVIAGNTEAFF,TGTGCCAGCAGCTCAGTCATTGCTGGGAACACTGAAGCTTTCTTT
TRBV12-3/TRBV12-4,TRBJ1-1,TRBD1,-,CASSRQGEAFF,TGTGCCAGCAGCCGACAGGGAGAAGCTTTCTTT
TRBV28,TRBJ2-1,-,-,CASSLEERWVDEQFF,TGTGCCAGCAGTTTAGAGGAAAGATGGGTGGATGAGCAGTTCTTC
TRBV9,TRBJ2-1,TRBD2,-,CASSVTSGRANEQFF,TGTGCCAGCAGCGTAACTAGCGGGAGGGCCAATGAGCAGTTCTTC
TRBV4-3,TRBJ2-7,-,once,CASSQLDKTYEQYF,TGCGCCAGCAGCCAACTCGACAAGACCTACGAGCAGTACTTC
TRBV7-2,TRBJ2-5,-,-,CASRPAGGETQYF,TGTGCCAGCAGACCAGCAGGGGGGGAGACCCAGTACTTC
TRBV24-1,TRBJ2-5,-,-,CATSEGPQETQYF,TGTGCCACCAGTGAAGGACCGCAGGAGACCCAGTACTTC
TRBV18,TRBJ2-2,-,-,CASSGLLNTGELFF,TGTGCCAGCTCAGGTTTACTGAACACCGGGGAGCTGTTTTTT
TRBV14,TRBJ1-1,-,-,CASSQMFYTTGNTEAFF,TGTGCCAGCAGCCAAATGTTCTACACCACAGGAAACACTGAAGCTTTCTTT
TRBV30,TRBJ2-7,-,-,CAWSGERGVSYEQYF,TGTGCCTGGAGTGGAGAGAGGGGGGTCTCCTACGAGCAGTACTTC
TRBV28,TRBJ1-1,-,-,CASTPTASLMNTEAFF,TGTGCCAGCACTCCGACAGCTTCCCTGATGAACACTGAAGCTTTCTTT
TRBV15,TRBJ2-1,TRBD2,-,CATSTGREGYNEQFF,TGTGCCACCAGCACCGGGCGGGAGGGCTACAATGAGCAGTTCTTC
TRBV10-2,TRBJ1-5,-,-,CASSEAAGSQPQHF,TGCGCCAGCAGTGAGGCGGCAGGGAGTCAGCCCCAGCATTTT
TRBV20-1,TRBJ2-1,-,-,CSASIEGPGRNEQFF,TGCAGTGCTAGTATAGAGGGTCCGGGTCGGAATGAGCAGTTCTTC
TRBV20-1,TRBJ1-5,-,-,CSASRGYEPQHF,TGCAGTGCTAGTCGTGGGTATGAGCCCCAGCATTTT
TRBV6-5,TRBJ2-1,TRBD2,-,CASSRAGGSINEQFF,TGTGCCAGCAGCAGAGCGGGAGGCTCTATCAATGAGCAGTTCTTC
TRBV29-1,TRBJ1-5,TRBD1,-,CSASPQGGQKTGNQPQHF,TGCAGCGCCTCTCCTCAAGGGGGACAGAAAACGGGCAATCAGCCCCAGCATTTT
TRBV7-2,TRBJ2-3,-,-,CASSLAALTDTQYF,TGTGCCAGCAGCTTAGCGGCTCTCACAGATACGCAGTATTTT
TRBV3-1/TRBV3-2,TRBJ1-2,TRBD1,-,CASSQTGDRANYGYTF,TGTGCCAGCAGCCAAACAGGGGACAGAGCTAACTATGGCTACACCTTC
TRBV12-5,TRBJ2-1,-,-,CASGFLGASNEQFF,TGTGCTAGTGGTTTTTTGGGGGCGTCAAATGAGCAGTTCTTC
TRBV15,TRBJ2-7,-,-,CATSSTRVSEQYF,TGTGCCACCAGCAGCACCAGGGTTAGCGAGCAGTACTTC
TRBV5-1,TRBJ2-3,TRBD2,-,CASSLGGLAGSGIVNTQYF,TGCGCCAGCAGCTTGGGAGGTCTAGCGGGATCGGGGATCGTTAATACGCAGTATTTT
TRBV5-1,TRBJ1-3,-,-,CASSLPGQGNTIYF,TGCGCCAGCAGCTTGCCGGGACAAGGAAACACCATATATTTT
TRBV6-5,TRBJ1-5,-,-,CASSKGLSNQPQHF,TGTGCCAGCAGTAAGGGACTCAGCAATCAGCCCCAGCATTTT
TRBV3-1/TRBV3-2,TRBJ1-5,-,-,CASSQDEQPQHF,TGTGCCAGCAGCCAAGACGAACAGCCCCAGCATTTT